The 21 T cell receptor beta chains given below trace back to one sample, sequenced in a study of shared clonotypes between healthy human individuals. Profiling relied on immunoSEQ multiplex PCR, and the TCRdb table lists in-frame clones only, not all of them. The table shows some 1.4 million clones, with 95% to 97% occurring only once. Sequenced material: naive CD4+ T cells sorted from blood. Subset indicated: CD45RA+ positively selected. These receptor sequences come from a man aged 25 to 40 in good health.

The chain is built from TRBV5-4 and TRBJ2-7; 11 positions agree with TRBD2. Germline V gives CDR1 SGHNT, CDR2 YYREEE (reference sequence). The junction had 7 bases not matched to a gene; V was cut back by 0 bases and J by 2 bases. The CDR3 totals 17 residues. The CDR3 coding sequence is TGTGCCAGCAGCTTGGCCGCCGGGACTAGCGGACCCTACGAGCAGTACTTC. It yields the protein CASSLAAGTSGPYEQYF.

The chain couples TRBV28 to TRBJ1-2; D call uncertain. The CDR3 sequence is 14 residues long. Trimming removed 1 base from V and 0 bases from J, with 6 bases in between. The germline CDR1 and CDR2 sequences are MDHEN and SYDVKM. CDR3 sequence reads: CASSLSLTNYGYTF. The CDR3 coding sequence is TGTGCCAGCAGTTTATCCTTAACTAACTATGGCTACACCTTC.

This clone was observed a single time. The rearrangement links TRBV5-1 to TRBJ1-4, with D possibly matching TRBD1 (6 bases). Germline V gene lookup returns CDR1 SGHRS and CDR2 YFSETQ. V gave up 5 bases and J gave up 7 bases, with 18 bases separating them. The CDR3 covers 15 residues. The CDR3 loop is CASSIEGGLGEKLFF. For the CDR3, the DNA is TGCGCCAGCAGTATTGAGGGGGGGCTAGGTGAAAAACTGTTTTTT.

The V gene is TRBV5-3, the J gene TRBJ2-1; no definite D call. TRBV5-3 is given ORF status, its function remaining uncertain. The V end lost 0 bases, the J end lost 0 bases, and 10 bases lay between the germline ends. CDR3 length: 16 residues. The DNA of the CDR3 is TGTGCCAGAAGCTTGGATTCCGTAGGCTCCTACAATGAGCAGTTCTTC. It is translated as CARSLDSVGSYNEQFF.

This chain joins TRBV6-5 and TRBJ2-7, with TRBD1 matching 10 bases. Germline V gene data show CDR1 as MNHEY and CDR2 as SVGAGI. This CDR3 has 15 residues. The V and J ends lost 2 bases and 6 bases, in that order; junction bases with no gene match: 7. DNA for the CDR3: TGTGCCAGCAGTTACCCCGGGACAGGGGCCTCCGAGCAGTACTTC. It codes for CASSYPGTGASEQYF.

This clone came up a few times. The rearrangement joins TRBV5-1 to TRBJ2-3; possible D gene TRBD2, 5 bases. Germline lookup yields CDR1 SGHRS and CDR2 YFSETQ. The V end lost 2 bases, the J end lost 2 bases, and 12 bases lay between the germline ends. The CDR3 contains 15 residues. CDR3 amino acids: CASSFTGDYTDTQYF. CDR3 DNA: TGCGCCAGCAGCTTTACCGGGGATTACACAGATACGCAGTATTTT.

This clone was counted once. This sequence joins TRBV7-2 and TRBJ2-7; 8 bases fit TRBD2. The CDR3 totals 15 residues. J gave up 1 base and V 1 base, and 3 bases lay outside the gene matches. CDR1 SGHTA and CDR2 FQGNSA come from the germline V gene. The CDR3: CASSLDLAGSYEQYF. In DNA form, the CDR3 reads TGTGCCAGCAGCTTAGATCTAGCGGGTTCCTACGAGCAGTACTTC. The variable domain in full, completed from reference TRBV7-2 and TRBJ2-7, reads GAGVSQSPSNKVTEKGKDVELRCDPISGHTALYWYRQSLGQGLEFLIYFQGNSAPDKSGLPSDRFSAERTGGSVSTLTIQRTQQEDSAVYLCASSLDLAGSYEQYFGPGTRLTVT.

This clone was picked up one time. The genes are TRBV7-3 and TRBJ2-2; TRBD1 matches at 9 bases. The CDR3 has 16 amino acids. The trim removed 3 bases at V and 3 bases at J, leaving 5 bases unmatched. Germline assignment: CDR1 SGHTA and CDR2 FQGTGA. The CDR3 spells CASSFPGTGYTGELFF. The CDR3 bases are TGTGCCAGCAGCTTCCCCGGGACAGGGTACACCGGGGAGCTGTTTTTT.

The rearrangement joins TRBV11-2 to TRBJ1-4; D remains unclear. Germline CDR1 reads SGHAT; CDR2 reads FQNNGV. V was trimmed by 6 bases and J by 0 bases, leaving 8 bases between them. The length of the CDR3 is 14 residues. The CDR3 sequence: CASRTLSTNEKLFF. The DNA for the CDR3 is TGTGCCAGCAGAACGCTTTCAACTAATGAAAAACTGTTTTTT.

The chain carries TRBV28 and TRBJ2-1, with 7 nucleotides matching TRBD2. Germline CDR1 is MDHEN and CDR2 is SYDVKM. V gave up 3 bases and J gave up 0 bases; unmatched junction bases: 2. The CDR3 has 15 amino acids. The CDR3 region has the DNA TGTGCCAGCAGTTTCGAGCGGGGCTCCTACAATGAGCAGTTCTTC. It translates to CASSFERGSYNEQFF.

The genes are TRBV2 and TRBJ1-5; D call uncertain. The length of the CDR3 is 13 residues. V dropped 5 bases and J dropped 4 bases, with 9 bases sitting between them. Per the germline V gene, CDR1 is SNHLY and CDR2 is FYNNEI. CDR3 bases: TGTGCCAGCAGTATTAGGGTGAATCAGCCCCAGCATTTT. Its translation is CASSIRVNQPQHF.

The chain links TRBV15 to TRBJ2-5, with D unresolved. The germline V gene has CDR1 LNHNV and CDR2 YYDKDF (reference sequence). The CDR3 runs 16 residues. V lost 1 base and J lost 3, with 15 bases in between. CDR3: CATSRGFPEIKETQYF. In nucleotides, the CDR3 is TGTGCCACCAGCAGAGGATTTCCGGAGATAAAAGAGACCCAGTACTTC.

This clone was seen just once. The chain couples TRBV2 to TRBJ2-7; a possible D gene is TRBD2 (6 bases). The CDR3 sequence is 14 residues long. Trimming removed 5 bases at V and 3 bases at J, with 14 bases between. Per the germline V gene, CDR1 is SNHLY and CDR2 is FYNNEI. The chain's CDR3 is CASSPSPGDYEQYF. The CDR3 DNA reads as TGTGCCAGCAGTCCCTCTCCGGGAGACTACGAGCAGTACTTC.

About this clone: Other DNA sequences in this specimen translate into the identical CDR3. The gene calls are TRBV6-6 and TRBJ2-1; 9 bases align to TRBD2. After removal of 4 bases from V and 1 base from J, the junction contained 2 bases not matched to a gene. CDR3 length equals 15 residues. CDR1 is MNHNY and CDR2 is SVGAGI in the germline V gene (reference sequence). Written as DNA, the CDR3 is TGTGCCAGCAGTTTTAGCGGGAGTTCCTACAATGAGCAGTTCTTC. Protein: CASSFSGSSYNEQFF.

V is TRBV11-3 and J is TRBJ1-2; tentatively, D is TRBD1 (5 bases). Per the germline V gene, CDR1 is SGHNT and CDR2 is YENEEA. Trimming removed 3 bases at V and 13 bases at J, with 18 bases between. The CDR3 totals 13 residues. Here the CDR3 DNA reads TGTGCCAGCAGCTTTAACGAGGGACCCCGGACCACCTTC. This sequence encodes CASSFNEGPRTTF.

A note on this clone: Other nucleotide sequences from this sample produce the same CDR3. The chain employs TRBV4-1 and TRBJ2-1, with 11 bases aligning to TRBD2. J gave up 4 bases and V 3 bases, and 2 bases lay outside the gene matches. Germline assignment: CDR1 MGHRA and CDR2 YSYEKL. CDR3 size: 15 residues. DNA for the CDR3: TGCGCCAGCAGCCAGGGACTAGCGGATTACAATGAGCAGTTCTTC. It translates to CASSQGLADYNEQFF.

About this clone itself: Other nucleotide sequences from this sample produce the same CDR3. The V and J genes are TRBV2 and TRBJ2-7; D ambiguous. CDR1 SNHLY and CDR2 FYNNEI come from the germline V gene. This CDR3 is 14 amino acids long. V was cut by 2 bases and J by 0 bases, with 8 bases left in between. The CDR3 sequence is CASSERVYSYEQYF. CDR3 coding DNA: TGTGCCAGCAGTGAACGGGTGTACTCCTACGAGCAGTACTTC. The whole variable domain, filled in from reference TRBV2 and TRBJ2-7, reads EPEVTQTPSHQVTQMGQEVILRCVPISNHLYFYWYRQILGQKVEFLVSFYNNEISEKSEIFDDQFSVERPDGSNFTLKIRSTKLEDSAMYFCASSERVYSYEQYFGPGTRLTVT.

The chain has TRBV5-1 and TRBJ2-2; the D gene is possibly TRBD2 (5 bases). This CDR3 contains 15 residues. Trimming removed 1 base at V and 6 bases at J, with 13 bases between. Per germline, CDR1 SGHRS and CDR2 YFSETQ. Here the CDR3 DNA reads TGCGCCAGCAGCTTGTTGTCCAGCGGACCCGGGGAGCTGTTTTTT. Encoded protein: CASSLLSSGPGELFF.

J is TRBJ2-1 and V is TRBV9; 12 bases are shared with TRBD2. The junction had 9 bases not matched to a gene; V was cut back by 4 bases and J by 10 bases. CDR1 and CDR2 from the germline V gene are SGDLS and YYNGEE. CDR3 length equals 15 residues. CDR3 bases: TGTGCCAGCAGCACTCTAGCGGGAGGGCCCGGCGAGCAGTTCTTC. Protein: CASSTLAGGPGEQFF. Full variable domain (missing parts from reference TRBV9 and TRBJ2-1): DSGVTQTPKHLITATGQRVTLRCSPRSGDLSVYWYQQSLDQGLQFLIQYYNGEERAKGNILERFSAQQFPDLHSELNLSSLELGDSALYFCASSTLAGGPGEQFFGPGTRLTVL.

CDR3 protein: CASNRGQYEQYF. CDR3 nucleotide sequence: TGTGCCAGCAACAGGGGGCAGTACGAGCAGTACTTC. The chain has TRBV7-9 and TRBJ2-7; 9 bases fit TRBD1. Germline CDR1 is SEHNR and CDR2 is FQNEAQ (reference sequence). V gave up 7 bases and J gave up 4 bases; unmatched junction bases: 2. The length of the CDR3 is 12 residues.

V and J are TRBV19 and TRBJ2-1, with TRBD2 matching 15 bases. Unmatched junction bases numbered 9, after V lost 5 bases and J lost 7 bases. The length of the CDR3 is 17 residues. CDR1 is LNHDA, CDR2 SQIVND, per germline (reference sequence). In nucleotides, the CDR3 is TGTGCCAGTAGTGGAACCGGGACTAGCGGGAGGCTGAATGAGCAGTTCTTC. It yields the protein CASSGTGTSGRLNEQFF. Complete variable domain (other parts from reference TRBV19 and TRBJ2-1): DGGITQSPKYLFRKEGQNVTLSCEQNLNHDAMYWYRQDPGQGLRLIYYSQIVNDFQKGDIAEGYSVSREKKESFPLTVTSAQKNPTAFYLCASSGTGTSGRLNEQFFGPGTRLTVL.